The 12 T cell receptor beta chains presented below share a single source sample, sequenced in a study of T cells in Graves' hyperthyroidism and ophthalmopathy. It was RNA transcripts that yielded the amplified TCR beta CDR3 regions. The HTBI primer set served for first-round RT-PCR of the TCR CDR3. TCRdb re-called the multiplex PCR reads through MiXCR, storing one row per CDR3 protein. The table has 330,000 or so distinct CDR3 sequences, 15% to 20% seen once. Sequencing input: blood. Receptors were obtained from a woman in her thirties or forties with Graves' ophthalmopathy.

This clonotype occurred many times. This sequence joins TRBV15 and TRBJ2-7; D gene ambiguous. V was shortened by 0 bases and J by 1 base, with 7 bases between the two germline ends. The CDR3 extends over 14 amino acids. Looked up from germline, CDR1 is LNHNV and CDR2 is YYDKDF (reference sequence). The CDR3: CATSRDRQSYEQYF. CDR3 sequence (DNA): TGTGCCACCAGCAGAGATCGACAATCCTACGAGCAGTACTTC.

This clonotype was detected many times. The CDR3 region has the DNA TGTGCCACCAGTAGGTCGGGGAGTGAGCAGTTCTTC. Encoded protein: CATSRSGSEQFF. This sequence joins TRBV24-1 and TRBJ2-1; possible D gene TRBD2, 5 bases. The germline V gene has CDR1 KGHDR and CDR2 SFDVKD. The CDR3 covers 12 residues. The ends were cut back, 6 bases at V and 9 bases at J, with 11 bases in the middle.

This clonotype was recorded many times. The rearrangement joins TRBV27 to TRBJ2-5; 7 bases line up with TRBD2. After removal of 4 bases from V and 5 bases from J, the junction contained 4 bases not matched to a gene. This CDR3 has 13 amino acids. Per germline, CDR1 MNHEY and CDR2 SMNVEV (reference sequence). In DNA form, the CDR3 reads TGTGCCAGCAGTTCCCGGGACTACGAGACCCAGTACTTC. Protein: CASSSRDYETQYF.

This clonotype was seen ten or more times. V and J are TRBV12-3 or TRBV12-4 and TRBJ1-2, with no clear D. Trimming removed 8 bases at V and 2 bases at J, with 9 bases between. CDR3 length: 12 amino acids. CDR3 amino acids: CASSRNNYGYTF. CDR3 DNA: TGTGCCAGCTCCCGGAACAACTATGGCTACACCTTC.

This clonotype was seen ten or more times. V and J are TRBV9 and TRBJ2-2, with no clear D. This CDR3 contains 13 residues. Deletions cut 0 bases from V and 6 bases from J, with 6 bases between. Germline-derived CDR1 and CDR2 are SGDLS and YYNGEE. The CDR3: CASSVVRAGELFF. The CDR3 coding sequence is TGTGCCAGCAGCGTAGTTCGAGCCGGGGAGCTGTTTTTT.

This clonotype was recorded at least ten times. This rearrangement joins TRBV3-1 to TRBJ2-2, with TRBD2 identical over 8 bases. Germline-derived CDR1 and CDR2 are LGHDT and YNNKEL (reference sequence). V was clipped by 2 bases and J by 5 bases; unmatched bases: 4. This CDR3 is built from 15 residues. CDR3 in DNA: TGTGCCAGCAGCCAATCTGGGACTAGGACCGGGGAGCTGTTTTTT. It encodes CASSQSGTRTGELFF.

This clonotype was detected many times. V is TRBV4-1 and J is TRBJ1-5; no clear D. The germline V gene has CDR1 MGHRA and CDR2 YSYEKL. V was clipped by 2 bases and J by 0 bases, with 14 bases between them. This CDR3 has 17 residues. CDR3 loop: CASSQFGLNNSNQPQHF. CDR3 bases: TGCGCCAGCAGCCAATTTGGGCTAAATAATAGCAATCAGCCCCAGCATTTT.

This clonotype showed up many times. V and J are TRBV3-1 and TRBJ2-5; D is unclear. This CDR3 has 15 amino acids. From germline, CDR1 is LGHDT and CDR2 YNNKEL (reference sequence). Trimming shortened V by 0 bases and J by 3 bases, and 11 bases separated the two germline ends. The CDR3, as DNA: TGTGCCAGCAGCCAAGAATCCGGGCCAAAAGAGACCCAGTACTTC. Amino acid sequence: CASSQESGPKETQYF.

The rearrangement uses TRBV28 and TRBJ1-1; D remains ambiguous. Between the trimmed V and J ends, which lost 2 bases and 1 base, there was a span of 14 bases. Per the germline V gene, CDR1 is MDHEN and CDR2 is SYDVKM. This CDR3 has 16 amino acids. The CDR3 spells CASSLIGRVGNTEAFF. CDR3 coding DNA: TGTGCCAGCAGTTTAATTGGTAGGGTTGGGAACACTGAAGCTTTCTTT.

This clonotype was seen at least ten times. The chain couples TRBV7-2 to TRBJ1-3; D gene uncertain. The CDR3 consists of 15 residues. Trimming cost V 1 base and J 8 bases, with 15 bases left between them. CDR1 and CDR2 from the germline V gene are SGHTA and FQGNSA. The CDR3 sequence is CASSLGPGWSDTIYF. The CDR3 DNA reads as TGTGCCAGCAGCTTAGGGCCGGGGTGGTCAGACACCATATATTTT.

The chain has TRBV12-3 or TRBV12-4 and TRBJ2-7; D is perhaps TRBD2 (5 bases). This CDR3 is built from 11 residues. Trimming left V 7 bases short and J 6 bases short, with 10 bases between. As DNA, the CDR3 is TGTGCCAGCAAGCTGAGCGGCGAGCAGTACTTC. It is translated as CASKLSGEQYF.

This clonotype was observed at least ten times. This sequence joins TRBV29-1 and TRBJ1-1; tentatively, D is TRBD1 (6 bases). Germline-derived CDR1 and CDR2 are SQVTM and ANQGSEA. This CDR3 has 13 residues. The V end lost 4 bases, the J end lost 6 bases, and 15 bases lay between the germline ends. The DNA of the CDR3 is TGCAGCGTTGGGGGGGGCGGGGTCGCTGAAGCTTTCTTT. This sequence encodes CSVGGGGVAEAFF.